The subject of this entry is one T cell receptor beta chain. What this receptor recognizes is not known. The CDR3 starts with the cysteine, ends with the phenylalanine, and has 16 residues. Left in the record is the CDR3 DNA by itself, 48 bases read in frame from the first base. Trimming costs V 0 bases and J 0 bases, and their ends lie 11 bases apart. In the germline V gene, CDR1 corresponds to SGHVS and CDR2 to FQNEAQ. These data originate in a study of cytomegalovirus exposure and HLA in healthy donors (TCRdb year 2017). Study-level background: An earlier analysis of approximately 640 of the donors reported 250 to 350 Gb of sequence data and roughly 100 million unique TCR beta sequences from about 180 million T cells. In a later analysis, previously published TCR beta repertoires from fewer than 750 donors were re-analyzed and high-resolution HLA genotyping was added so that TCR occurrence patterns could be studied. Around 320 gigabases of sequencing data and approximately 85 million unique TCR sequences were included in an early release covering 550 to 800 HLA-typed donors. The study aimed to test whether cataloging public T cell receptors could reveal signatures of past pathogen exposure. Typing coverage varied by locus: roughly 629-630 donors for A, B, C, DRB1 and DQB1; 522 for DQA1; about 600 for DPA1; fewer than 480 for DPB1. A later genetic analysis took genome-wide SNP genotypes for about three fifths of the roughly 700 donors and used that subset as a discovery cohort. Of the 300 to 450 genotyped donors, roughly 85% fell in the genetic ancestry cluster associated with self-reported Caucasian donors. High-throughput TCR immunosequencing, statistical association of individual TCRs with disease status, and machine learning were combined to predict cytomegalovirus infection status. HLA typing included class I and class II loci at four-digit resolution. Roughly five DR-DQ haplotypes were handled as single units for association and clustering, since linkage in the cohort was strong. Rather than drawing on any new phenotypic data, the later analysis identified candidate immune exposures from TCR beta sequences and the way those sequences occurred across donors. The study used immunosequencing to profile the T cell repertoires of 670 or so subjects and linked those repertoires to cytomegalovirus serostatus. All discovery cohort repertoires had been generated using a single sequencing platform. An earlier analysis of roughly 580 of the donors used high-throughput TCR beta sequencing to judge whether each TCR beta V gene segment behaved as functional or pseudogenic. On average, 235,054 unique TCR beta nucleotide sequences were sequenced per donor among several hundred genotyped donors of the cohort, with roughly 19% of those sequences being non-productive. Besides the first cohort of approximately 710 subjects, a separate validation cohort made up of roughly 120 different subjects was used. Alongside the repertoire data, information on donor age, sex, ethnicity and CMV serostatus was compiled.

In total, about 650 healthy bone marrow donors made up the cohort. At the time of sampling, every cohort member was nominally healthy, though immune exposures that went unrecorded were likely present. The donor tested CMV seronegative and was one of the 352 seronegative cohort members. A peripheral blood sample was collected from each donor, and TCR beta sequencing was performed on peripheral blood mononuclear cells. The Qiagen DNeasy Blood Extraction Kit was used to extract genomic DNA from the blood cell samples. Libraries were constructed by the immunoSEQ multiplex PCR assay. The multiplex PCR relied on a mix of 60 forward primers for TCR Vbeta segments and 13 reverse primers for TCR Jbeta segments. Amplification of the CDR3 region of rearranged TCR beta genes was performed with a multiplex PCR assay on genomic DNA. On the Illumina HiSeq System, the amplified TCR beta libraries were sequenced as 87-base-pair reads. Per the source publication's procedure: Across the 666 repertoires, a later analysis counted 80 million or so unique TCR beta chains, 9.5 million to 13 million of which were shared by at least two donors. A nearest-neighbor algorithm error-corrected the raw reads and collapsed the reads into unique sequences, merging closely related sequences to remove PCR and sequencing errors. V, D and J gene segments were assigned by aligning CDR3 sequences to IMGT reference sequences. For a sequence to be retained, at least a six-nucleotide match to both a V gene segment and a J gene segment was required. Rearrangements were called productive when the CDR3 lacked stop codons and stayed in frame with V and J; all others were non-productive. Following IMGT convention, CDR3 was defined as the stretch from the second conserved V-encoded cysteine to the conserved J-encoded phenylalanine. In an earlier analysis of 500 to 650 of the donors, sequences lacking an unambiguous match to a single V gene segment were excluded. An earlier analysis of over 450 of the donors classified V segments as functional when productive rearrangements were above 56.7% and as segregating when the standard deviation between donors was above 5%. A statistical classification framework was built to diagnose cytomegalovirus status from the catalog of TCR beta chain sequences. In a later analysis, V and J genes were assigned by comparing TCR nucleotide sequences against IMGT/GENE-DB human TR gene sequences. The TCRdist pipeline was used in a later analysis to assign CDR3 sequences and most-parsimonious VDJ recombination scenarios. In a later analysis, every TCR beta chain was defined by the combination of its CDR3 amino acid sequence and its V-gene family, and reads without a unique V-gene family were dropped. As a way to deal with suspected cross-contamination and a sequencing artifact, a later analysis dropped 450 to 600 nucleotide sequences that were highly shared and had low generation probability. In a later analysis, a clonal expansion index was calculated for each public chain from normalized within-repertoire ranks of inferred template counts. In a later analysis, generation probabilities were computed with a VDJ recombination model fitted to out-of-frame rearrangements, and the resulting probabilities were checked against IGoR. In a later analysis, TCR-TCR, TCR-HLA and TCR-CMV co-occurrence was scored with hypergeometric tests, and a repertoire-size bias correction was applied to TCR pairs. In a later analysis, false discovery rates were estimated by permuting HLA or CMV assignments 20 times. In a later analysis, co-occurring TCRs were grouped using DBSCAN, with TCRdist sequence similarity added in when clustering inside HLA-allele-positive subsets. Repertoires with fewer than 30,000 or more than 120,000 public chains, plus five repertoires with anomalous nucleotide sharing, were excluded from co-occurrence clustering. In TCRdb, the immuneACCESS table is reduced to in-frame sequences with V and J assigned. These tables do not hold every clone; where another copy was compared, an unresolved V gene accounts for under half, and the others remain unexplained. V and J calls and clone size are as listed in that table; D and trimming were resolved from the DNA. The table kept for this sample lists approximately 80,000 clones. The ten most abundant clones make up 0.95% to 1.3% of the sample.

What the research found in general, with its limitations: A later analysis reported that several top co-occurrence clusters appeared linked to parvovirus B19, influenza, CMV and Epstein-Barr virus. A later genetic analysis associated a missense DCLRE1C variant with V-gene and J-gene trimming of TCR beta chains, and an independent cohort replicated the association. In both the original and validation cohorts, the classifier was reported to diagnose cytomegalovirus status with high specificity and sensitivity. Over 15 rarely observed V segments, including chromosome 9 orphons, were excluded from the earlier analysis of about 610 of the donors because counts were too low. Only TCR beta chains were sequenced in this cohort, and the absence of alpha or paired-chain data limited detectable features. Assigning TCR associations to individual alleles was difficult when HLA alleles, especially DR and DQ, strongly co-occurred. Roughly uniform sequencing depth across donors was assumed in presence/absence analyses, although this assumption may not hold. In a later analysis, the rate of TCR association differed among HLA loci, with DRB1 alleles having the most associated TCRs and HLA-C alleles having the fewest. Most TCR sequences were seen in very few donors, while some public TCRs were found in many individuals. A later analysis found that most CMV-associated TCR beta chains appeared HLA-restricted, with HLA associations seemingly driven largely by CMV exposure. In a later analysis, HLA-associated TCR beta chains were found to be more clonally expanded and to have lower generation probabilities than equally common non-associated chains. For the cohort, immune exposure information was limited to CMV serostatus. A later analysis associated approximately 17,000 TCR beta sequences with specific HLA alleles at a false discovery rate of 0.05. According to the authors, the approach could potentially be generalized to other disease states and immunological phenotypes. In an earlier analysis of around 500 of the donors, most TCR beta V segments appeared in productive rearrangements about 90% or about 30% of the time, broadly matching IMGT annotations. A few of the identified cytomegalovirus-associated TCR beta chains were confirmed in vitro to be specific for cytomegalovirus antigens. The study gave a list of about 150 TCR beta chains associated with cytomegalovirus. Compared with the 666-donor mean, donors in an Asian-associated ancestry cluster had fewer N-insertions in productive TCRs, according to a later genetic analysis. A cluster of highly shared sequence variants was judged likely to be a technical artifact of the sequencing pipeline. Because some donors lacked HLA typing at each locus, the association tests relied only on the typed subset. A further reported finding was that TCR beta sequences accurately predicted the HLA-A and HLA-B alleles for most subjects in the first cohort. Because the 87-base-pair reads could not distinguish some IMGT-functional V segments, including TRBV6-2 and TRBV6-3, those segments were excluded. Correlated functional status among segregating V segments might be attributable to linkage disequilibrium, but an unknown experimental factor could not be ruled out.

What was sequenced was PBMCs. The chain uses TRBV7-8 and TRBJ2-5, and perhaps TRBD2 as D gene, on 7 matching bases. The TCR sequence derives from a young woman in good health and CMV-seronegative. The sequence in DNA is TGTGCCAGCAGCTTAGCGGGGAGGGACAACCAAGAGACCCAGTACTTC. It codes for CASSLAGRDNQETQYF.